The TCR beta chain under discussion was sequenced for a study of beta chain features in type 1 diabetes. Expressed TCRB transcripts were sequenced because the isolated RNA had all been reverse transcribed beforehand. The repertoire was sequenced with immunoSEQ multiplex PCR; TCRdb's copy has only in-frame clones and lacks some. There are about 250,000 clones in the sample; approximately 14% occur only once, and about 0.027% lies in the top ten. CDR1 MNHNY and CDR2 SVGAGI come from the germline V gene (reference sequence). After removal of 5 bases from V and 4 bases from J, the junction contained 9 bases not matched to a gene. The CDR3 extends over 16 amino acids.

This chain uses TRBV6-6 with TRBJ1-3; 9 bases map to TRBD1. The material sequenced was naive CD4+ T cells from blood. This receptor was identified in a woman aged 40 to 50 in good health. The CDR3 nucleotides are TGTGCCAGCAGTCTTACAGGGGGCGGAGAAGGAAACACCATATATTTT. This encodes CASSLTGGGEGNTIYF.